Sequencing of this T cell receptor (beta chain) was carried out in a study of regulatory T cells in long-lasting Graves disease. Trimming removed 4 bases from V and 1 base from J, with 11 bases in between. Per the germline V gene, CDR1 is SGHAT and CDR2 is FQNNGV. This CDR3 is built from 14 residues. Time point here: newly diagnosed GD, antithyroid drugs for less than 3 months. Researchers made the TCR library from RNA that was extracted from PBMCs. EDTA tubes collected 9 to 9.5 milliliters of peripheral blood. With iRepertoire HTBI primers and Arm-PCR of CDR3 regions, TCR beta libraries were built. TCRdb ran MiXCR on the multiplex PCR reads and lists one entry per CDR3 protein. This sample carries 400,000 to 450,000 distinct CDR3 sequences, around 15% of them seen once, and the ten largest clones take around 11%. This clonotype has a count of ten or more. This same sample was also part of a study on T cells in Graves' hyperthyroidism and ophthalmopathy. As that report states: Participants, patients aged 18 to 65, had newly diagnosed hyperthyroidism with a duration under 2 months. Carried out on the TCR CDR3, a first-round RT-PCR used the HTBI primer set.

J is TRBJ2-7 and V is TRBV11-2; D call uncertain. The sample here was peripheral blood mononuclear cells (PBMCs), taken at new diagnosis, from a patient treated with antithyroid drugs. This clonotype was sampled from a woman aged 25 to 39 with Graves disease. DNA of the CDR3: TGTGCCAGCAGCTCCCGGGTCGATTCCTACGAGCAGTACTTC. Its protein is CASSSRVDSYEQYF.